The entry below describes one T cell receptor beta chain. Its antigen is still unknown. The CDR3 numbers 12 residues from cysteine through phenylalanine. Nucleotide data are not available. The CDR1 and CDR2 encoded by the germline V gene are SGHVS and FNYEAQ. To determine HCMV serostatus, a commercial ELISA kit was used to detect HCMV-specific IgG in serum. Peripheral blood mononuclear cells were isolated from blood by Ficoll density gradient centrifugation. The data stem from a study of T cells expressing NK-cell markers (dated by TCRdb to about 2020). For the wider study: TCR beta-chain repertoires were profiled in sorted CD3+CD56+NKG2C+, CD3+CD56+NKG2C- and CD3+CD56-NKG2C+ T-cell subsets from about 8 donors. Randomly selected healthy volunteers, three men and five women, were used as the eight sequenced donors. Among the eight sequenced donors, only one was HCMV-seronegative, while the other seven were HCMV-seropositive. Sequencing of the libraries produced 2 x 150 bp reads on Illumina HiSeq 2000/2500, MiSeq or NextSeq.

General study outcomes and caveats: Whether the expanded NKG2C-expressing T cell clones were specific for HCMV antigens was left unclear. Those dominant clonotypes were again the most abundant among CD3+CD56-NKG2C+ cells in a few donors, at roughly 28.3-65%. In several donors, the dominant CD3+CD56+NKG2C+ clonotypes were among the top 10 CD8+ clonotypes and accounted for about 1.0-8% of CD8+ T cells.

TCRdb names Illumina HiSeq 2000 as the instrument used. The TCR beta cDNA libraries were made using 5'RACE template switching, a step that added both a universal primer site and unique molecular identifiers. cDNA synthesis was primed from the TCR beta constant segment and was followed by two successive PCR amplification steps. As for the original processing: MIGEC was used to demultiplex reads and group the reads by UMI, and MiTCR was used to assemble and quantify clonotypes. To exclude erroneous sequences, only TCR cDNA sequences supported by at least two reads were retained. The tcR package was used for downstream repertoire analysis, and clonotypes were matched between fractions using CDR3 nucleotide sequence together with V segment. Antigen specificity was annotated against VDJdb with VDJmatch, allowing one amino acid substitution in CDR3. After the reads were reprocessed by TCRdb, one entry was made per CDR3 protein sequence, with no DNA. The authors' filters were not applied to this entry. The record for this sample contains roughly 380,000 distinct CDR3 sequences. The ten largest account for 5.2% of the sample.

Sequencing used blood T cells: a sorted CD56 or NKG2C T cell subset, CD4+ or CD8+ T cells, or bulk PBMC T cells (not recorded which). The sequence is built from TRBV7-6 and TRBJ2-7. This TCR was sampled from a man aged 18-69 years in good health. The CDR3 is CASSLGVSEQYF.